What follows are 13 T cell receptor beta chains derived from one specimen sequenced in a study of blood T cell repertoires in COVID-19. TCRdb's table, derived via immunoSEQ multiplex PCR, lists solely in-frame clones and lacks some. The table shows roughly 200,000 clones, with more than 70% occurring only once. The sequencing input was peripheral blood. Receptors were obtained from a man aged 35-49 years with active or convalescent COVID-19.

Details on this clone: This sample includes further DNA sequences coding for the same CDR3. This chain joins TRBV19 and TRBJ1-1; 7 nucleotides match TRBD1. V lost 2 bases and J lost 1; bases outside the gene matches: 1. This CDR3 spans 14 amino acids. Germline CDR1 reads LNHDA; CDR2 reads SQIVND (reference sequence). The CDR3 sequence: CASSIRQGNTEAFF. The CDR3 DNA reads TGTGCCAGTAGTATAAGACAGGGGAACACTGAAGCTTTCTTT.

This chain links TRBV19 with TRBJ2-1; a weak D match, TRBD2 (5 bases). The CDR3 contains 17 residues. The V gene lost 3 bases and the J gene lost 0 bases, with 15 bases spanning the gap. CDR1 is LNHDA and CDR2 is SQIVND in the germline V gene (reference sequence). The CDR3: CASSIRGGESSYNEQFF. The CDR3 DNA follows: TGTGCCAGTAGTATCAGAGGAGGTGAAAGCTCCTACAATGAGCAGTTCTTC.

The rearrangement joins TRBV5-1 to TRBJ1-3; D call uncertain. Germline V gene sequence: CDR1 SGHRS, CDR2 YFSETQ. The CDR3 length is 13 residues. V was cut by 0 bases and J by 2 bases, with 3 bases left in between. CDR3 nucleotide sequence: TGCGCCAGCAGCTTGGTAGCTGGAAACACCATATATTTT. Protein product: CASSLVAGNTIYF.

This clone came up a few times. The genes are TRBV5-1 and TRBJ2-2; 13 nucleotides match TRBD2. Unmatched junction bases numbered 2, after V lost 4 bases and J lost 5 bases. Germline-derived CDR1 and CDR2 are SGHRS and YFSETQ. This CDR3 has 15 residues. DNA of the CDR3: TGCGCCAGCAGCCTGGGACTAGCGGGGACCGGGGAGCTGTTTTTT. This translates into CASSLGLAGTGELFF. Full variable domain (missing parts from reference TRBV5-1 and TRBJ2-2): KAGVTQTPRYLIKTRGQQVTLSCSPISGHRSVSWYQQTPGQGLQFLFEYFSETQRNKGNFPGRFSGRQFSNSRSEMNVSTLELGDSALYLCASSLGLAGTGELFFGEGSRLTVL.

The V call is TRBV24-1, the J call TRBJ2-4; maybe TRBD2 (5 bases). The CDR3 consists of 14 residues. From germline, CDR1 is KGHDR and CDR2 SFDVKD. The germline V and J ends were trimmed by 4 bases and 0 bases, with 6 bases remaining between them. The CDR3 bases are TGTGCCACCAGTGACGGACTAGCCAAAAACATTCAGTACTTC. Amino acids: CATSDGLAKNIQYF.

The chain uses TRBV28 and TRBJ1-1; D is ambiguous. The germline V and J ends were trimmed by 2 bases and 4 bases, with 8 bases remaining between them. CDR3 length equals 13 residues. Germline V gene data show CDR1 as MDHEN and CDR2 as SYDVKM. This CDR3 reads CASSLRRSTEAFF. The CDR3 DNA reads as TGTGCCAGCAGTTTACGGAGAAGCACTGAAGCTTTCTTT. Combining the CDR3 with reference TRBV28 and TRBJ1-1 gives the whole variable domain DVKVTQSSRYLVKRTGEKVFLECVQDMDHENMFWYRQDPGLGLRLIYFSYDVKMKEKGDIPEGYSVSREKKERFSLILESASTNQTSMYLCASSLRRSTEAFFGQGTRLTVV.

V and J are TRBV30 and TRBJ2-7; TRBD2 agrees at 14 bases. Trimming at V came to 2 bases and at J to 5 bases, leaving 2 bases not matched to a gene. Germline V gene sequence: CDR1 GTSNPN, CDR2 SVGIG (reference sequence). This CDR3 region has 14 residues. In DNA, the CDR3 is TGTGCCTGGAGTATGGGACTAGCGGGAGACGAGCAGTACTTC. It encodes CAWSMGLAGDEQYF.

V usage is TRBV15 and J usage is TRBJ2-2; 7 bases agree with TRBD1. The length of the CDR3 is 15 residues. V was clipped by 3 bases and J by 4 bases; unmatched bases: 5. CDR1 and CDR2 from the germline V gene are LNHNV and YYDKDF (reference sequence). DNA of the CDR3: TGTGCCACCAGCAGGGACAGGATCGTCACCGGGGAGCTGTTTTTT. The encoded protein is CATSRDRIVTGELFF.

The CDR3 DNA follows: TGTGCCAGCAGCCGGACTATAAACTATGGCTACACCTTC. Translating it yields CASSRTINYGYTF. The chain couples TRBV14 to TRBJ1-2, with D hard to call. This CDR3 contains 13 residues. The V end lost 4 bases, the J end lost 2 bases, and 8 bases lay between the germline ends. Germline CDR1 is SGHDN and CDR2 is FVKESK.

The rearrangement joins TRBV3-1 (or the pseudogene TRBV3-2) to TRBJ1-5; D is perhaps TRBD1 (6 bases). This CDR3 contains 13 residues. Germline V gives CDR1 LGHDT, CDR2 YNNKEL (reference sequence). Between the trimmed V and J ends, which lost 4 bases and 5 bases, there was a span of 9 bases. The DNA for the CDR3 is TGTGCCAGCAGCCTACAGGGCCATCAGCCCCAGCATTTT. Residues: CASSLQGHQPQHF.

The chain recombines TRBV4-3 with TRBJ2-5, with 15 bases that match TRBD2. V lost 1 base to trimming and J lost 5 bases; unmatched junction nucleotides: 5. The length of the CDR3 is 17 residues. Germline CDR1 reads LGHNA; CDR2 reads YSLEER. CDR3 amino acids: CASSQAGTSGGSETQYF. CDR3 nucleotide sequence: TGCGCCAGCAGCCAAGCTGGGACTAGCGGGGGGAGTGAGACCCAGTACTTC.

The chain has TRBV6-5 and TRBJ1-5; D possibly corresponds to TRBD1 (5 bases). The V end lost 0 bases, the J end lost 5 bases, and 8 bases lay between the germline ends. The CDR3 runs to 14 residues. Germline-derived CDR1 and CDR2 are MNHEY and SVGAGI. The CDR3 region is CASSYSDSDQPQHF. The CDR3 coding sequence is TGTGCCAGCAGTTACTCTGACAGTGATCAGCCCCAGCATTTT.

This clone was seen a few times. The rearrangement uses TRBV29-1 and TRBJ1-2; TRBD1 agrees at 8 bases. V lost 5 bases, J lost 4 bases, and 9 bases stayed unmatched. Germline loops: CDR1 SQVTM, CDR2 ANQGSEA. This CDR3 has 14 amino acids. CDR3 DNA sequence: TGCAGCGTTTTAACGGACAGGGAAGGCTATGGCTACACCTTC. Encoded protein: CSVLTDREGYGYTF.